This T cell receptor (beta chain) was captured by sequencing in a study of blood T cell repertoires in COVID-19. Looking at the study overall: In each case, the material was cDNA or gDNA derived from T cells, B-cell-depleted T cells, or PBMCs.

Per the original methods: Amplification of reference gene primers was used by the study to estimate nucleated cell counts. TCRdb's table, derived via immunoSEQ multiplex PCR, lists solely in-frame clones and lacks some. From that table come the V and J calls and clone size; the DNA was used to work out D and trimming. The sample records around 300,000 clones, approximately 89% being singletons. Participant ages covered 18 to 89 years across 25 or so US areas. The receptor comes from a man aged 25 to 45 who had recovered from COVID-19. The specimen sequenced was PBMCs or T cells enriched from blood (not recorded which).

CDR3 in amino acids: CASSQGSSGDTDTQYF. The CDR3 DNA reads as TGTGCCAGCAGCCAAGGTTCTAGCGGGGACACAGATACGCAGTATTTT. This chain connects TRBV4-2 to TRBJ2-3; 9 nucleotides match TRBD2. The CDR3 is 16 residues long. Trimming took 1 base from V and 2 from J; bases not matched to a gene: 4. Germline CDR1 and CDR2: LGHNA and YNFKEQ.